Below, 11 T cell receptor beta chains from the same sample are listed, as sequenced in a study of cytomegalovirus exposure and HLA in healthy donors. Amplification used 60 Vbeta primers and 13 Jbeta primers. Clones were sequenced by immunoSEQ multiplex PCR, and TCRdb holds only the in-frame ones, with some missing. The data contain about 78,000 clones, roughly 72% of them seen just once; the ten biggest clones take up 11%. Material for sequencing was PBMCs. The receptors here all came from a woman aged 40 to 49 in good health and CMV-seropositive.

The gene calls are TRBV14 and TRBJ2-1; tentatively, D is TRBD2 (6 bases). CDR3 size: 13 residues. With 0 bases removed from V and 13 bases from J, the gap between germline ends came to 13 bases. Germline V CDR1 and CDR2: SGHDN, FVKESK. CDR3 DNA sequence: TGTGCCAGCAGCCAAGATGCGGGGTCCCCCCAGTTCTTC. Translated, it gives CASSQDAGSPQFF.

CDR3 amino acids: CSVGTLNTGELFF. The CDR3 nucleotides are TGCAGCGTAGGGACTCTGAACACCGGGGAGCTGTTTTTT. This rearrangement joins TRBV29-1 to TRBJ2-2; a weak D match, TRBD2 (6 bases). Trimming cost V 6 bases and J 1 base, with 9 bases left between them. The germline gives CDR1 SQVTM, CDR2 ANQGSEA. The length of the CDR3 is 13 residues.

The rearrangement links TRBV10-3 to TRBJ1-1; TRBD1 matches 7 bases. This CDR3 is 14 amino acids long. Germline V lookup: CDR1 ENHRY, CDR2 SYGVKD. After removal of 6 bases from V and 9 bases from J, the junction contained 13 bases not matched to a gene. CDR3: CAIRDRTGADKAFF. The CDR3 region has the DNA TGTGCCATCAGGGACAGGACTGGGGCGGATAAAGCTTTCTTT.

V usage is TRBV27 and J usage is TRBJ2-1; a weak D match, TRBD2 (6 bases). The CDR3 runs to 15 residues. The germline V gene encodes CDR1 MNHEY and CDR2 SMNVEV (reference sequence). Trimming left V 3 bases short and J 1 base short, with 10 bases between. DNA of the CDR3: TGTGCCAGCAGTTTGGGGGGAGGTTCCTACAATGAGCAGTTCTTC. Translated, it gives CASSLGGGSYNEQFF.

This sequence joins TRBV10-3 and TRBJ1-3; tentatively, D is TRBD1 (6 bases). The germline CDR1 and CDR2 sequences are ENHRY and SYGVKD. The CDR3 has 15 amino acids. V was shortened by 5 bases and J by 5 bases, with 16 bases between the two germline ends. The CDR3 here is CAISPFYRDRNTIYF. The CDR3 DNA reads TGTGCCATCAGTCCCTTCTACAGGGACAGAAACACCATATATTTT.

The gene calls are TRBV7-9 and TRBJ2-7; D not resolved. Germline V CDR1 and CDR2: SEHNR, FQNEAQ (reference sequence). The CDR3 loop spans 13 amino acids. V lost 3 bases and J 0 bases, leaving 6 bases between the germline ends. In DNA, the CDR3 is TGTGCCAGCAGCTTCAAATCCTCCTACGAGCAGTACTTC. This encodes CASSFKSSYEQYF.

On this clone: A much larger clone lies one base from this, so it may be a read error. This chain joins TRBV4-1 and TRBJ2-7; D possibly corresponds to TRBD1 (5 bases). This CDR3 spans 13 amino acids. The V and J ends lost 1 base and 5 bases respectively, with 9 bases between them. Per the germline V gene, CDR1 is MGHRA and CDR2 is YSYEKL. The CDR3 nucleotides are TGCGCCAGCAGCCAAGTCGAGACAGACGAGCAGTACTTC. This encodes CASSQVETDEQYF.

V gene TRBV7-6 combines with J gene TRBJ2-1; the match to TRBD2 covers 13 bases. Losses at the gene ends were 2 bases for V and 10 bases for J; bases not matched to a gene: 2. This CDR3 contains 14 residues. The germline V gene encodes CDR1 SGHVS and CDR2 FNYEAQ. This chain's CDR3 is CASSLTGLAGEQFF. CDR3 nucleotide sequence: TGTGCCAGCAGCTTAACGGGACTAGCGGGAGAGCAGTTCTTC. The whole variable domain, filled in from reference TRBV7-6 and TRBJ2-1, reads GAGVSQSPRYKVTKRGQDVALRCDPISGHVSLYWYRQALGQGPEFLTYFNYEAQQDKSGLPNDRFSAERPEGSISTLTIQRTEQRDSAMYRCASSLTGLAGEQFFGPGTRLTVL.

This clone came up once. V and J are TRBV19 and TRBJ2-1, with 13 bases that match TRBD2. The CDR3 spans 15 residues. Unmatched junction bases numbered 6, after V lost 5 bases and J lost 8 bases. CDR1 is LNHDA, CDR2 SQIVND, per germline (reference sequence). The CDR3 protein is CASSRTSGRGDEQFF. As DNA, the CDR3 is TGTGCCAGTAGTCGGACTAGCGGGAGAGGCGATGAGCAGTTCTTC.

This clone has a handful of counts. The rearrangement uses TRBV19 and TRBJ1-2, with 10 nucleotides matching TRBD1. Looked up from germline, CDR1 is LNHDA and CDR2 is SQIVND (reference sequence). The CDR3 consists of 15 residues. V trimming: 5 bases; J trimming: 5 bases; junction bases outside the gene matches: 8. CDR3 loop: CASSSPGQGIYGYTF. Here the CDR3 DNA reads TGTGCCAGTAGTTCGCCGGGACAGGGGATATATGGCTACACCTTC. The variable domain in full, completed from reference TRBV19 and TRBJ1-2, reads DGGITQSPKYLFRKEGQNVTLSCEQNLNHDAMYWYRQDPGQGLRLIYYSQIVNDFQKGDIAEGYSVSREKKESFPLTVTSAQKNPTAFYLCASSSPGQGIYGYTFGSGTRLTVV.

About this clone: A read error may produce the germline difference seen at one junction end. This sequence joins TRBV7-7 and TRBJ2-5; 7 nucleotides agree with TRBD1. CDR1 is SSHAT, CDR2 FNYEAQ, per germline (reference sequence). CDR3 size: 13 residues. CDR3 loop: CASSTGQQETQYF. CDR3 DNA: TGTGCTAGCAGCACGGGACAGCAAGAGACCCAGTACTTC.